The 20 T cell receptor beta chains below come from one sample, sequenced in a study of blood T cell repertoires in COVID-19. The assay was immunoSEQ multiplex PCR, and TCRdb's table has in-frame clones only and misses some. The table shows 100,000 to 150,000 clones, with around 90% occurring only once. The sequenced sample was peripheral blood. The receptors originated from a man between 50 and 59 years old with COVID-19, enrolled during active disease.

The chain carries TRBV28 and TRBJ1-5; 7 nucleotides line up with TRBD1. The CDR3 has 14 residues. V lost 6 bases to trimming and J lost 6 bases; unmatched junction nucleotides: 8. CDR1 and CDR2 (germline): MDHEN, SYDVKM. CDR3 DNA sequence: TGTGCCAGCAGGACAGGGCTCTCAAGTCAGCCCCAGCATTTT. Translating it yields CASRTGLSSQPQHF. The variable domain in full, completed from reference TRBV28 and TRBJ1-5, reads DVKVTQSSRYLVKRTGEKVFLECVQDMDHENMFWYRQDPGLGLRLIYFSYDVKMKEKGDIPEGYSVSREKKERFSLILESASTNQTSMYLCASRTGLSSQPQHFGDGTRLSIL.

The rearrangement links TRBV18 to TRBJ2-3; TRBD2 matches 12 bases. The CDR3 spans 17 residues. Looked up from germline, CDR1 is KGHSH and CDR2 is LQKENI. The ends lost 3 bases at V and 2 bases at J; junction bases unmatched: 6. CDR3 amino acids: CASSPIRTSGTTDTQYF. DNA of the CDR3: TGTGCCAGCTCACCGATTAGGACTAGCGGGACCACAGATACGCAGTATTTT.

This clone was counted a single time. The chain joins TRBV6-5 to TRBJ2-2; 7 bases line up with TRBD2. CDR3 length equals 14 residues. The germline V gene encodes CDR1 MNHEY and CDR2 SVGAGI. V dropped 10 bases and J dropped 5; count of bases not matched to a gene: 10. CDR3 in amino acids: CATIGDYLTGELFF. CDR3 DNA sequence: TGTGCCACCATTGGGGACTACCTAACCGGGGAGCTGTTTTTT.

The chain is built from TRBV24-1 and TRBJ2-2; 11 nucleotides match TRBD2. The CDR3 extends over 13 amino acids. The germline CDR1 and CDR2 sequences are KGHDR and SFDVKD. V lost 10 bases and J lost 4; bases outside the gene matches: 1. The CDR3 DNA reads TGTGCCACGGGACTAGCGGCCACCGGGGAGCTGTTTTTT. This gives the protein CATGLAATGELFF.

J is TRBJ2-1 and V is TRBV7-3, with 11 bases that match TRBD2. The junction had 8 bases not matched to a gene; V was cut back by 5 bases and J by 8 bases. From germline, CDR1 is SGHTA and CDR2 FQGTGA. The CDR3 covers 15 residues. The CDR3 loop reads CASSAKLAGVDEQFF. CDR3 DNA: TGTGCCAGCAGCGCCAAACTAGCGGGAGTCGATGAGCAGTTCTTC.

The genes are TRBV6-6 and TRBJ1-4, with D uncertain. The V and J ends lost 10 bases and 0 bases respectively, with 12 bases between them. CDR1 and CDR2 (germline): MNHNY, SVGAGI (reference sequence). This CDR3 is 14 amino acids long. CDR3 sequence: CATGLSATNEKLFF. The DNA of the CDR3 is TGTGCCACGGGGTTGAGCGCAACTAATGAAAAACTGTTTTTT.

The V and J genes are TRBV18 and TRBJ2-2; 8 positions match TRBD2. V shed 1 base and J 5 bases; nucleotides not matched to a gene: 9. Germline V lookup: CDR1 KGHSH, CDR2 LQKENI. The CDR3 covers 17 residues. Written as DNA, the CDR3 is TGTGCCAGCTCACCACGGTTCGGGAGGGCCTCGACCGGGGAGCTGTTTTTT. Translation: CASSPRFGRASTGELFF.

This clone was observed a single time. CDR3 sequence: CASSVGLAGLNEQFF. The CDR3 nucleotides read TGTGCCAGCAGCGTCGGACTAGCGGGGCTCAATGAGCAGTTCTTC. The chain recombines TRBV7-9 with TRBJ2-1; 12 nucleotides line up with TRBD2. This CDR3 is 15 amino acids long. Unmatched junction bases numbered 5, after V lost 5 bases and J lost 6 bases. The V gene's germline CDR1 is SEHNR and CDR2 FQNEAQ (reference sequence).

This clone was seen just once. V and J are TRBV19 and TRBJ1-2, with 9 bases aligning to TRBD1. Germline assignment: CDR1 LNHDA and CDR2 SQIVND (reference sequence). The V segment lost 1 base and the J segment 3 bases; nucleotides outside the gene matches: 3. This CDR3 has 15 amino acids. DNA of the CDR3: TGTGCCAGTAGTATAGGCACAGGGGGCGACTATGGCTACACCTTC. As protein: CASSIGTGGDYGYTF.

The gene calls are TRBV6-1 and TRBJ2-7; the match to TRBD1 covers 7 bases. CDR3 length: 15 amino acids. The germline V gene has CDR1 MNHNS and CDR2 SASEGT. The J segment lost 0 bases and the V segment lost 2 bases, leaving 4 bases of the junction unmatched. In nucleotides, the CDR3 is TGTGCCAGCAGTGAAATACAGGGGAGCTCCTACGAGCAGTACGTC. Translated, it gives CASSEIQGSSYEQYV.

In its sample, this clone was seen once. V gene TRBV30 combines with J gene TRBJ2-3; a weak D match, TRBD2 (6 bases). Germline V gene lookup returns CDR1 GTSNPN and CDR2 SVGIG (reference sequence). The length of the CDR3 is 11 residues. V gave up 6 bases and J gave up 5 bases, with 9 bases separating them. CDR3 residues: CACRREDTQYF. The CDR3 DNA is TGTGCCTGCAGGAGGGAAGATACGCAGTATTTT.

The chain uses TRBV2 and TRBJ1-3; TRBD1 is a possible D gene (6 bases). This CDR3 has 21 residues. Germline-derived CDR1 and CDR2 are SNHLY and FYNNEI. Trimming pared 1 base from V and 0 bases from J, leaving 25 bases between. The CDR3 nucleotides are TGTGCCAGCAGTGAAGTTCATTTTTTGGACAGACCAAACTCCTCTGGAAACACCATATATTTT. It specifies CASSEVHFLDRPNSSGNTIYF. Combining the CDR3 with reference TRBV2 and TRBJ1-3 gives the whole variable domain EPEVTQTPSHQVTQMGQEVILRCVPISNHLYFYWYRQILGQKVEFLVSFYNNEISEKSEIFDDQFSVERPDGSNFTLKIRSTKLEDSAMYFCASSEVHFLDRPNSSGNTIYFGEGSWLTVV.

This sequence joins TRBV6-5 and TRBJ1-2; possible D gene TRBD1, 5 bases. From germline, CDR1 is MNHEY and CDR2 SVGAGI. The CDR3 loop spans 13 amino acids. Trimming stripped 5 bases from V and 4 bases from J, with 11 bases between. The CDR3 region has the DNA TGTGCCAGCAGTCCCCAGGGTGGCTATGGCTACACCTTC. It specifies CASSPQGGYGYTF.

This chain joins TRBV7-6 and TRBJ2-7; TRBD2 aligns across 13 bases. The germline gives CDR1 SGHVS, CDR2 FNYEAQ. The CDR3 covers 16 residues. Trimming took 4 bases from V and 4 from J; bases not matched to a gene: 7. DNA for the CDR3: TGTGCCAGCAGCTCCGGACTAGCGGGAGAAGGATACGAGCAGTACTTC. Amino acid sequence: CASSSGLAGEGYEQYF.

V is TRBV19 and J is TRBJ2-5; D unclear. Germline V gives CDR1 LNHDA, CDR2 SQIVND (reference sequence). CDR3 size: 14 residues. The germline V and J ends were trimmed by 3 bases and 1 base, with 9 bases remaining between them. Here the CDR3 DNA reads TGTGCCAGTAGTATCTCCGTCAGCCAAGAGACCCAGTACTTC. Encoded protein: CASSISVSQETQYF.

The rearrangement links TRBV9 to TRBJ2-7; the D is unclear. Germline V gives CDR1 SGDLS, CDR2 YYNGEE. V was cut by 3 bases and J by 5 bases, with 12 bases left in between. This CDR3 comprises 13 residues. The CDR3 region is CASSARYGDEQYF. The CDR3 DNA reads TGTGCCAGCAGCGCCCGGTACGGAGACGAGCAGTACTTC.

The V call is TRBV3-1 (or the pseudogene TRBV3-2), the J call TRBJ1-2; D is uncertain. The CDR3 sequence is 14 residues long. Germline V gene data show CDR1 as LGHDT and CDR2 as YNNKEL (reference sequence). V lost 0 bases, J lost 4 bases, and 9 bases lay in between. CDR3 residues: CASSQDLAGYGYTF. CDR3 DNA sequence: TGTGCCAGCAGCCAAGATCTGGCAGGCTATGGCTACACCTTC.

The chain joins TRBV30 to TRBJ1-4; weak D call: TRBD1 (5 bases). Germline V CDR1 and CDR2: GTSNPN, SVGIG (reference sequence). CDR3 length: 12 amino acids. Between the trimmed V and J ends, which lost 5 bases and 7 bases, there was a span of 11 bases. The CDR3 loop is CAWDGGGEKLFF. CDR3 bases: TGTGCCTGGGACGGGGGTGGTGAAAAACTGTTTTTT.

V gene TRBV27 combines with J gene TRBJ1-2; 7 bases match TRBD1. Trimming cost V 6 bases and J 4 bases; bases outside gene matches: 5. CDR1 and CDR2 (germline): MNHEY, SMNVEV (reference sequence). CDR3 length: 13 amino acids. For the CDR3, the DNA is TGTGCCAGCAGAACCACAGGGGCCTATGGCTACACCTTC. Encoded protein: CASRTTGAYGYTF.

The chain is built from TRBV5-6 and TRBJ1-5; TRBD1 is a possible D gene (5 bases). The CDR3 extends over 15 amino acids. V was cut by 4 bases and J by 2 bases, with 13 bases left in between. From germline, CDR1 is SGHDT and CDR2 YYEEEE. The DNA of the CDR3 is TGTGCCAGCAGCACCGGGGGGATGGGCAATCAGCCCCAGCATTTT. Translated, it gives CASSTGGMGNQPQHF. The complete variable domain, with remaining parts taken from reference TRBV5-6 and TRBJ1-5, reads DAGVTQSPTHLIKTRGQQVTLRCSPKSGHDTVSWYQQALGQGPQFIFQYYEEEERQRGNFPDRFSGHQFPNYSSELNVNALLLGDSALYLCASSTGGMGNQPQHFGDGTRLSIL.